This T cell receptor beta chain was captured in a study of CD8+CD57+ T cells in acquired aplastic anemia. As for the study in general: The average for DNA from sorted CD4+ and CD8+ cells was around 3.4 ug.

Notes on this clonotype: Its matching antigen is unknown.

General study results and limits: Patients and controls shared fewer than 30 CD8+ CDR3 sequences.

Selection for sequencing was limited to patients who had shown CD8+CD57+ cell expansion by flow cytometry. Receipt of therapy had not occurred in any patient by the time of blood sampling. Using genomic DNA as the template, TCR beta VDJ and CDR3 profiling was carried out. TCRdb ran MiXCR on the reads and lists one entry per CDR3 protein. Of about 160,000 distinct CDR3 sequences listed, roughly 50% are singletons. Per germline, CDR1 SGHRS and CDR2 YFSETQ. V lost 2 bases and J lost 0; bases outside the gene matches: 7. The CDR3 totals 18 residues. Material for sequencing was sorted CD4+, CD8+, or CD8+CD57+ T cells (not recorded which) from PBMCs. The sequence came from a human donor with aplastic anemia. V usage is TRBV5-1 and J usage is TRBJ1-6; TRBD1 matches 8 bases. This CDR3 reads CASSFGQGRSSYNSPLHF. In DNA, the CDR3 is TGCGCCAGCAGCTTTGGACAGGGAAGGAGCTCCTATAATTCACCCCTCCACTTT.